These 21 T cell receptor beta chains came from one sample sequenced in a study of T cell responses to AZD1222 COVID-19 vaccine. Produced via immunoSEQ multiplex PCR; TCRdb's table is partial and in-frame only. The data hold some 48,000 clones, with roughly 85% observed a single time. The sample here was peripheral blood, taken 28 days after the second AZD1222 dose. The source of these receptors is an adult who received the AZD1222 COVID-19 vaccine.

This clone was detected once. The CDR3 nucleotides are TGTGCCAGCTCCGGGACAGACCTATACGAGCAGTACTTC. Translation: CASSGTDLYEQYF. The chain couples TRBV18 to TRBJ2-7; 7 nucleotides line up with TRBD1. The ends lost 6 bases at V and 4 bases at J; junction bases unmatched: 6. CDR3 size: 13 residues. From germline, CDR1 is KGHSH and CDR2 LQKENI.

The rearrangement uses TRBV5-1 and TRBJ2-7, with 11 bases lining up with TRBD2. Trimming cost V 4 bases and J 3 bases; bases outside gene matches: 6. The CDR3 consists of 15 residues. Looked up from germline, CDR1 is SGHRS and CDR2 is YFSETQ. The CDR3 loop is CASSKTSGNIYEQYF. In nucleotides, the CDR3 is TGCGCCAGCAGCAAGACTAGCGGGAACATCTACGAGCAGTACTTC.

The gene calls are TRBV10-2 and TRBJ1-5; D is ambiguous. Trimming took off 2 bases at V and 2 bases at J, with 16 bases between the two ends. CDR1 is WSHSY and CDR2 is SAAADI in the germline V gene. The CDR3 spans 17 residues. CDR3 sequence reads: CASSETGRGFGNQPQHF. The CDR3 nucleotides read TGCGCCAGCAGTGAGACCGGGCGTGGATTTGGCAATCAGCCCCAGCATTTT.

The chain couples TRBV10-1 to TRBJ1-1, with D perhaps TRBD1 (5 bases). V dropped 1 base and J dropped 6 bases, with 15 bases sitting between them. CDR3 size: 15 residues. CDR1 is WNHNN, CDR2 SYGVQD, per germline (reference sequence). The CDR3 region is CASSEYGREGPEAFF. CDR3 coding DNA: TGCGCCAGCAGTGAGTATGGCAGGGAAGGCCCTGAAGCTTTCTTT.

This chain links TRBV6-5 with TRBJ2-5; D call uncertain. Trimming removed 2 bases from V and 5 bases from J, with 9 bases in between. In germline, CDR1 is MNHEY, CDR2 SVGAGI. The CDR3 has 13 amino acids. Written as DNA, the CDR3 is TGTGCCAGCAGTTACCAGACAACGGAGACCCAGTACTTC. Translated: CASSYQTTETQYF.

CDR3 sequence: CASSQDPGWKSYTF. The CDR3 DNA is TGTGCCAGCAGCCAAGATCCAGGCTGGAAGAGCTACACCTTC. The chain uses TRBV14 and TRBJ1-2; no clear D gene. Between the trimmed V and J ends, which lost 0 bases and 9 bases, there was a span of 14 bases. Looked up from germline, CDR1 is SGHDN and CDR2 is FVKESK. CDR3 length: 14 residues.

V is TRBV6-5 and J is TRBJ2-7; TRBD2 agrees at 7 bases. The length of the CDR3 is 15 residues. The V gene's germline CDR1 is MNHEY and CDR2 SVGAGI. V lost 0 bases, J lost 0 bases, and 2 bases stayed unmatched. The CDR3 protein is CASSYSLADSYEQYF. CDR3 DNA: TGTGCCAGCAGTTACTCCCTAGCGGACTCCTACGAGCAGTACTTC.

The chain employs TRBV3-1 (or the pseudogene TRBV3-2) and TRBJ2-7, with D possibly being TRBD2 (6 bases). V was trimmed by 0 bases and J by 3 bases, leaving 12 bases between them. The CDR3 has 15 amino acids. CDR1 and CDR2 from the germline V gene are LGHDT and YNNKEL (reference sequence). This chain's CDR3 is CASSQDRDSLYEQYF. As DNA, the CDR3 is TGTGCCAGCAGCCAAGACAGGGACTCCCTCTACGAGCAGTACTTC.

The gene calls are TRBV18 and TRBJ1-5, with D unclear. The V end was cut by 3 bases, the J end by 2 bases, with 8 bases between. Germline V lookup: CDR1 KGHSH, CDR2 LQKENI. CDR3 length: 14 amino acids. CDR3 nucleotides: TGTGCCAGCTCACCTTACATCGGCAATCAGCCCCAGCATTTT. It encodes CASSPYIGNQPQHF.

This clone has only one observation. Here the CDR3 reads CASSSRGGTTNQPQHF. The CDR3 DNA follows: TGTGCCAGCAGCTCCCGCGGAGGCACAACCAATCAGCCCCAGCATTTT. The chain employs TRBV7-2 and TRBJ1-5; D is ambiguous. This CDR3 comprises 16 residues. Trimming took 4 bases from V and 3 from J, leaving 16 bases between them. Per germline, CDR1 SGHTA and CDR2 FQGNSA.

The V call is TRBV5-1, the J call TRBJ2-7; 7 nucleotides line up with TRBD2. With 4 bases clipped from V and 3 bases from J, the junction kept 7 bases outside the gene matches. Germline CDR1 SGHRS, CDR2 YFSETQ. CDR3 length: 14 residues. This CDR3 reads CASSEAGVGYEQYF. As DNA, the CDR3 is TGCGCCAGCAGCGAGGCGGGAGTAGGCTACGAGCAGTACTTC.

The chain has TRBV9 and TRBJ2-1; 7 nucleotides align to TRBD1. The V segment lost 4 bases and the J segment 4 bases; nucleotides outside the gene matches: 2. CDR1 is SGDLS and CDR2 is YYNGEE in the germline V gene. This CDR3 spans 13 amino acids. Here the CDR3 DNA reads TGTGCCAGCAGCTTACAGGGGTACAATGAGCAGTTCTTC. It specifies CASSLQGYNEQFF.

The genes are TRBV5-1 and TRBJ2-7, with 10 nucleotides matching TRBD2. Germline V gene sequence: CDR1 SGHRS, CDR2 YFSETQ. The ends lost 5 bases at V and 6 bases at J; junction bases unmatched: 5. This CDR3 is built from 13 residues. CDR3 DNA sequence: TGCGCCAGCAGGGGTCTAGCGGGAGTCGAGCAGTACTTC. Translation gives CASRGLAGVEQYF.

This chain joins TRBV11-3 and TRBJ2-2, with D tentatively TRBD1 or TRBD2 (5 bases each). Germline loops: CDR1 SGHNT, CDR2 YENEEA. Trimming pared 5 bases from V and 5 bases from J, leaving 18 bases between. This CDR3 has 16 residues. CDR3 protein: CASSARVGWGTGELFF. CDR3 nucleotide sequence: TGTGCCAGCAGCGCCCGAGTGGGGTGGGGGACCGGGGAGCTGTTTTTT.

This clone showed up just a few times. The chain links TRBV4-2 to TRBJ2-1, with 11 bases aligning to TRBD2. CDR1 is LGHNA and CDR2 is YNFKEQ in the germline V gene. The CDR3 extends over 16 amino acids. V shed 2 bases and J 7 bases; nucleotides not matched to a gene: 7. The CDR3, as DNA: TGTGCCAGCAGCCAACTAGGGGGACTAGCGGAGAATGAGCAGTTCTTC. This sequence encodes CASSQLGGLAENEQFF.

The chain is built from TRBV5-1 and TRBJ1-2; no clear D gene. Deletions cut 4 bases from V and 0 bases from J, with 16 bases between. The CDR3 sequence is 16 residues long. The germline gives CDR1 SGHRS, CDR2 YFSETQ. The CDR3 DNA follows: TGCGCCAGCAGCAAAGAGGGAACAAATTCTAACTATGGCTACACCTTC. Protein product: CASSKEGTNSNYGYTF.

CDR3 amino acids: CASPLRSYVRNQPQHF. The CDR3 DNA follows: TGTGCCAGCCCACTGCGGTCCTATGTCCGCAATCAGCCCCAGCATTTT. The chain combines TRBV21-1 with TRBJ1-5. TRBV21-1 is given as a pseudogene. The CDR3 totals 16 residues.

J is TRBJ2-2 and V is TRBV3-1 (or the pseudogene TRBV3-2); D remains ambiguous. V lost 4 bases and J 4 bases, leaving 4 bases between the germline ends. The germline CDR1 and CDR2 sequences are LGHDT and YNNKEL (reference sequence). The CDR3 is 12 residues long. The CDR3, as DNA: TGTGCCAGCAGCCCGATCACCGGGGAGCTGTTTTTT. Its translation: CASSPITGELFF.

The genes are TRBV11-3 and TRBJ1-6, with 7 nucleotides matching TRBD1. CDR3 size: 16 residues. The V gene end was trimmed by 5 bases and the J gene end by 3 bases; junction bases not matched to a gene: 7. Germline loops: CDR1 SGHNT, CDR2 YENEEA. CDR3 sequence: CASSLRQGLYNSPLHF. The CDR3 nucleotides are TGTGCCAGCAGCCTCAGACAGGGTCTCTATAATTCACCCCTCCACTTT.

This clone was seen a few times. The chain links TRBV12-3 or TRBV12-4 to TRBJ1-1, with no clear D. There are 11 residues in the CDR3. V was shortened by 7 bases and J by 5 bases, with 8 bases between the two germline ends. In nucleotides, the CDR3 is TGTGCCAGCACCAAAAGAACTGAAGCTTTCTTT. Encoded protein: CASTKRTEAFF.

The chain recombines TRBV25-1 with TRBJ1-1; no reliable D call. The CDR3 totals 13 residues. Germline CDR1 MGHDK, CDR2 SYGVNS. Trimming shortened V by 2 bases and J by 3 bases, and 7 bases separated the two germline ends. CDR3 amino acids: CASSEGAYTEAFF. CDR3 DNA: TGTGCCAGCAGTGAAGGCGCGTACACTGAAGCTTTCTTT.